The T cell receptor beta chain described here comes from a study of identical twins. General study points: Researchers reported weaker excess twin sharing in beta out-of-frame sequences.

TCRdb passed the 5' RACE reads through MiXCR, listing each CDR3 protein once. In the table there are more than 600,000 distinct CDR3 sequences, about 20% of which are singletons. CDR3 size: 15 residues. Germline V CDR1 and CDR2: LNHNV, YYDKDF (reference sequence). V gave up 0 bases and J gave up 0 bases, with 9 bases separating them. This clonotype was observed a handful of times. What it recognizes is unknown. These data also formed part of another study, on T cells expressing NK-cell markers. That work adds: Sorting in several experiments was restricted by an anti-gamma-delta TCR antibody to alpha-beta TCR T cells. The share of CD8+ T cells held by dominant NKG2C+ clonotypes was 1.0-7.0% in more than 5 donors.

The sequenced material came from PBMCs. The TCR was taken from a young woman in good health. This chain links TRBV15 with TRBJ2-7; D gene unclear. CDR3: CATSREYSFSYEQYF. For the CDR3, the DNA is TGTGCCACCAGCAGAGAGTACAGTTTCTCCTACGAGCAGTACTTC.